This TCR beta chain came from a study of cytomegalovirus exposure and HLA in healthy donors. Study-wide results and caveats: A classifier reportedly called cytomegalovirus status with high sensitivity and specificity. Researchers reported that three CMV-associated chains were confirmed in vitro as CMV antigen-specific. Analyses of presence and absence presupposed an approximately uniform sequencing depth across donors.

PCR amplification relied on 60 Vbeta primers (plus 13 Jbeta primers). The method was immunoSEQ multiplex PCR; TCRdb's version includes in-frame clones alone and lacks a portion of them. This sample's table has more than 200,000 clones. Germline CDR1 is MDHEN and CDR2 is SYDVKM. The J segment lost 7 bases and the V segment lost 5 bases, leaving 7 bases of the junction unmatched. CDR3 length: 16 residues. A remark on this clone: Its cognate antigen is unknown.

The chain employs TRBV28 and TRBJ2-1; 14 bases match TRBD2. The receptor comes from a woman aged 25-40 years in good health and CMV-seropositive. Source material: PBMCs. Written as DNA, the CDR3 is TGTGCCAGCAGTGTAGGGGGGACTAGCGGGAGAAATGAGCAGTTCTTC. Encoded protein: CASSVGGTSGRNEQFF.